This TCR beta chain appears in the sequencing data of a study of blood T cell repertoires in COVID-19 (dated by TCRdb to between 2020 and 2021). Study-level background: Collaborator samples came from the United States, Italy and Spain and covered acute and convalescent phases of COVID-19. The prospective study material was composed of cDNA or gDNA derived from T cells, B-cell-depleted T cells, or PBMCs. The dataset comprised deeply sampled blood TCRbeta repertoires from subjects exposed to, actively infected with, or recovered from COVID-19. The repertoires were released in a freely available public database meant as a resource for research on the immune response to SARS-CoV-2. Samples were obtained from the ongoing ImmuneRACE study (first 160 participants) and from about 1,300 subjects provided by 6 global collaborators. The sample metadata nearly always contained a de-identified subject ID, COVID-19 status, age in years and sex. Where available, HLA class I and class II types were obtained from metadata supplied by the sample provider rather than from assay-based typing.

Collaborating institutions collected whole blood in K2EDTA tubes following their own protocols. For TCRbeta analysis, collaborator samples were shipped as frozen whole blood, as isolated PBMCs, or as DNA extracted from either sample type. As to this clone: Its binding antigen is unknown. The input lacks base qualities; no much larger clone sits a single base away.

Study-wide conclusions, independent of this receptor: Clinical and demographic metadata were provided uncurated, with the amount varying by source and participant.

TCRbeta CDR3 regions were amplified from genomic DNA by means of the immunoSEQ Assay, a bias-controlled multiplex PCR. The paper's data handling went like this. The number of nucleated cells in each sample was estimated from the amplification of reference gene primers within the assay. Sequence reads were collapsed and filtered to measure the absolute abundance of every unique TCRbeta CDR3 rearrangement. For each sample, productive Simpson clonality was calculated as the square root of Simpson's diversity index over productive rearrangements. Imported from immuneACCESS, the table was reduced by TCRdb to in-frame sequences with V and J called. These copies leave out some clones; in studies compared against another copy, an unresolved V gene accounts for under half, and the cause of the remainder is not known. D and trimming come from the DNA, and the V and J calls and clone size come from that table. The sample contains 70,000 or so clones, 60% to 85% of them found a single time. Approximately 15% of the sample is held by the ten biggest clonotypes.

This TCR was sampled from a man in his 60s with acute or convalescent COVID-19. Sequencing was carried out using peripheral blood.

The DNA sequence is as follows: TGTGCCAGCAGCTTAGATGGAGGCGGGGGTTCAGATACGCAGTATTTT. Its protein is CASSLDGGGGSDTQYF. The chain uses TRBV7-2 and TRBJ2-3; TRBD2 fits 7 bases in the junction. The germline V gene encodes CDR1 SGHTA and CDR2 FQGNSA. Its CDR3 holds 16 amino acids, cysteine through phenylalanine. The entry retains the CDR3 DNA only, 48 bases that are in frame from base 1. Here V drops 1 base and J drops 4 bases, and the junction holds 8 bases not matched to any gene.